Each of the 6 T cell receptor beta chains below was sequenced from the same sample in a study of radiotherapy plus CTLA-4 blockade in lung cancer (dated 2018 in TCRdb). The library was made by the immunoSEQ multiplex PCR assay. TCRdb provides this immuneACCESS table in a form limited to in-frame rearrangements. Some clones are lacking; in checked studies, under half of them reflect an unresolved V gene, and why the rest are absent is not known. The sample table records about 68,000 clones; roughly 85% of these occur just once. 8.5% to 10% of the sample is taken by the ten largest. Source: peripheral blood, taken from a patient treated with radiotherapy plus ipilimumab. The receptors stem from a human donor with non-small cell lung cancer who had a complete response to radiotherapy plus ipilimumab.

The V and J genes are TRBV5-1 and TRBJ2-1, with 11 nucleotides matching TRBD2. With V trimmed by 4 bases and J by 9 bases, 6 bases remained unmatched. Germline V gene data show CDR1 as SGHRS and CDR2 as YFSETQ. This CDR3 has 14 amino acids. The CDR3 bases are TGCGCCAGCAGCCCACTAGCGGGGGTCCCTGAGCAGTTCTTC. Translation gives CASSPLAGVPEQFF.

The chain carries TRBV11-2 and TRBJ1-4; D gene ambiguous. This CDR3 comprises 14 residues. V lost 5 bases, J lost 6 bases, and 13 bases lay in between. Germline V lookup: CDR1 SGHAT, CDR2 FQNNGV. CDR3 residues: CASSGDQGYEKLFF. CDR3 DNA sequence: TGTGCCAGCAGCGGCGACCAAGGGTATGAAAAACTGTTTTTT.

The chain is built from TRBV5-1 and TRBJ2-7, with D perhaps matching TRBD1 (5 bases). The CDR3 runs to 15 residues. Trimming shortened V by 4 bases and J by 6 bases, and 20 bases separated the two germline ends. Germline CDR1 reads SGHRS; CDR2 reads YFSETQ. CDR3 loop: CASSQQGKLGPEQYF. For the CDR3, the DNA is TGCGCCAGCAGCCAACAAGGGAAATTGGGGCCCGAGCAGTACTTC.

V gene TRBV5-4 combines with J gene TRBJ1-2; D is unclear. From germline, CDR1 is SGHNT and CDR2 YYREEE (reference sequence). Deletions cut 4 bases from V and 4 bases from J, with 17 bases between. This CDR3 is built from 15 residues. The CDR3 reads CASSPTSLTGYGYTF. CDR3 nucleotide sequence: TGTGCCAGCAGCCCAACGAGCTTAACTGGCTATGGCTACACCTTC.

This chain links TRBV7-2 with TRBJ2-3, with 8 bases matching TRBD2. The CDR3 has 16 amino acids. CDR1 SGHTA and CDR2 FQGNSA come from the germline V gene. V shed 2 bases and J 3 bases; nucleotides not matched to a gene: 7. CDR3 DNA: TGTGCCAGCAGCTTATCCCCCGGGGGGGCTACAGATACGCAGTATTTT. Translated: CASSLSPGGATDTQYF.

The chain recombines TRBV11-3 with TRBJ1-4; D call uncertain. The CDR3 sequence is 13 residues long. Germline CDR1 and CDR2: SGHNT and YENEEA. V lost 2 bases and J 3 bases, leaving 4 bases between the germline ends. CDR3 nucleotide sequence: TGTGCCAGCAGCTTAAATCCTAATGAAAAACTGTTTTTT. This gives the protein CASSLNPNEKLFF.